Below, 30 T cell receptor beta chains from the same sample are listed, as sequenced in a study of blood T cell repertoires in COVID-19. Using immunoSEQ multiplex PCR, the repertoire was profiled, and TCRdb retains in-frame clones only, with some absent. The data contain roughly 250,000 clones, roughly 80% of them singletons. The sequencing sample was made of peripheral blood. The source of these receptors is a person aged 70 to 85 with COVID-19, enrolled during active disease.

The chain recombines TRBV11-2 with TRBJ2-1; 8 bases are shared with TRBD1. The ends lost 3 bases at V and 7 bases at J; junction bases unmatched: 8. This CDR3 is built from 15 residues. The germline V gene has CDR1 SGHAT and CDR2 FQNNGV. In nucleotides, the CDR3 is TGTGCCAGCAGCTTTCTTCAGGGGGCAGCGAATGAGCAGTTCTTC. Encoded protein: CASSFLQGAANEQFF.

The V call is TRBV5-4, the J call TRBJ1-1; TRBD1 agrees at 9 bases. J was trimmed by 4 bases and V by 5 bases; bases with no gene match: 6. There are 14 residues in the CDR3. Per the germline V gene, CDR1 is SGHNT and CDR2 is YYREEE (reference sequence). The DNA for the CDR3 is TGTGCCAGCAGTATAACAGGGGGCTTCACTGAAGCTTTCTTT. Its protein is CASSITGGFTEAFF.

V and J are TRBV4-1 and TRBJ2-3, with D uncertain. CDR1 MGHRA and CDR2 YSYEKL come from the germline V gene. The CDR3 length is 18 residues. V was pared by 0 bases and J by 4 bases, with 20 bases between. The CDR3 sequence: CASSQDRRRGVLADTQYF. The CDR3 region has the DNA TGCGCCAGCAGCCAAGATAGAAGGAGAGGTGTGTTGGCAGATACGCAGTATTTT.

This clone appeared a few times. The chain couples TRBV4-3 to TRBJ2-7; D might be TRBD2 (7 bases). The CDR3 contains 14 residues. CDR1 and CDR2 (germline): LGHNA, YSLEER. Trimming took 0 bases from V and 7 from J, leaving 13 bases between them. CDR3 DNA: TGCGCCAGCAGCCAAGATCTTAGGGGGGGAGAGCAGTACTTC. Encoded protein: CASSQDLRGGEQYF.

A few counts support this clone. The chain carries TRBV3-1 (or the pseudogene TRBV3-2) and TRBJ2-3, with a possible D match to TRBD1 (6 bases). V was pared by 6 bases and J by 1 base, with 14 bases between. Germline V gene lookup returns CDR1 LGHDT and CDR2 YNNKEL (reference sequence). CDR3 size: 15 residues. CDR3 sequence (DNA): TGTGCCAGCAGAAGTACAGGGTTGGGCACAGATACGCAGTATTTT. Residues: CASRSTGLGTDTQYF.

The chain's CDR3 is CASSQDRGLVTEAFF. The CDR3 DNA reads as TGTGCCAGCAGTCAAGACAGGGGGTTAGTGACTGAAGCTTTCTTT. This rearrangement joins TRBV2 to TRBJ1-1; 9 nucleotides line up with TRBD1. Germline assignment: CDR1 SNHLY and CDR2 FYNNEI. The length of the CDR3 is 15 residues. J lost 5 bases, V lost 5 bases, and 9 bases had no gene match. Complete variable domain (other parts from reference TRBV2 and TRBJ1-1): EPEVTQTPSHQVTQMGQEVILRCVPISNHLYFYWYRQILGQKVEFLVSFYNNEISEKSEIFDDQFSVERPDGSNFTLKIRSTKLEDSAMYFCASSQDRGLVTEAFFGQGTRLTVV.

V and J are TRBV19 and TRBJ2-1, with 10 bases matching TRBD2. This CDR3 comprises 14 residues. Trimming cost V 4 bases and J 5 bases; bases outside gene matches: 2. The V gene's germline CDR1 is LNHDA and CDR2 SQIVND (reference sequence). CDR3 residues: CASSKGLADNEQFF. In nucleotides, the CDR3 is TGTGCCAGTAGTAAAGGACTAGCGGACAATGAGCAGTTCTTC.

CDR3 region: CASRVWGQGYEQYF. The CDR3 nucleotides are TGTGCCAGCAGAGTTTGGGGACAGGGGTACGAGCAGTACTTC. This chain uses TRBV27 with TRBJ2-7; 10 bases fit TRBD1. Trimming removed 6 bases from V and 4 bases from J; junction bases left unmatched: 6. Germline V gives CDR1 MNHEY, CDR2 SMNVEV (reference sequence). The CDR3 length is 14 residues.

This clone has only a few counts. V is TRBV7-2 and J is TRBJ1-2, with TRBD1 matching over 10 bases. The CDR3 loop spans 15 amino acids. Trimming took 5 bases from V and 6 from J; bases not matched to a gene: 9. Germline-derived CDR1 and CDR2 are SGHTA and FQGNSA. CDR3 sequence reads: CASSQTGGQFHGYTF. The CDR3 DNA is TGTGCCAGCAGCCAGACAGGGGGCCAATTCCATGGCTACACCTTC.

This clone occurred a few times. V usage is TRBV7-9 and J usage is TRBJ1-2, with TRBD1 matching over 7 bases. The CDR3 is made up of 14 amino acids. The junction had 10 bases not matched to a gene; V was cut back by 4 bases and J by 8 bases. Germline-derived CDR1 and CDR2 are SEHNR and FQNEAQ (reference sequence). CDR3 DNA: TGTGCCAGCAGCTCGACCAAGGGGGCTAGAGGCTACACCTTC. Translating it yields CASSSTKGARGYTF.

The chain employs TRBV18 and TRBJ1-3; perhaps TRBD1 as D (6 bases). The CDR3 loop spans 14 amino acids. Trimming left V 6 bases short and J 3 bases short, with 12 bases between. Germline values: CDR1 KGHSH, CDR2 LQKENI. The chain's CDR3 is CASSPTGFGNTIYF. The CDR3 DNA sequence: TGTGCCAGCTCCCCGACAGGATTTGGAAACACCATATATTTT.

The chain is built from TRBV2 and TRBJ2-7; 11 bases fit TRBD2. There are 15 residues in the CDR3. CDR1 is SNHLY and CDR2 is FYNNEI in the germline V gene. Trimming cost V 8 bases and J 0 bases; bases outside gene matches: 6. The CDR3, as DNA: TGTGCCAGCCAGGGACTAGCGGCTATCTCCTACGAGCAGTACTTC. Its translation is CASQGLAAISYEQYF. The full variable domain, with the rest looked up from reference TRBV2 and TRBJ2-7, is EPEVTQTPSHQVTQMGQEVILRCVPISNHLYFYWYRQILGQKVEFLVSFYNNEISEKSEIFDDQFSVERPDGSNFTLKIRSTKLEDSAMYFCASQGLAAISYEQYFGPGTRLTVT.

V is TRBV4-3 and J is TRBJ2-3; D is possibly TRBD1 (5 bases). The CDR3 is made up of 16 amino acids. Trimming took off 0 bases at V and 3 bases at J, with 13 bases between the two ends. Germline V gene lookup returns CDR1 LGHNA and CDR2 YSLEER. Written as DNA, the CDR3 is TGCGCCAGCAGCCAAGATCGGTCAGGGCGGACAGATACGCAGTATTTT. It yields the protein CASSQDRSGRTDTQYF.

This clone was recorded only once. The chain links TRBV6-2 or TRBV6-3 to TRBJ2-5; no clear D gene. V lost 5 bases, J lost 1 base, and 2 bases lay in between. Looked up from germline, CDR1 is MNHEY and CDR2 is SVGEGT. The CDR3 has 11 residues. The CDR3 spells CASSLQETQYF. The CDR3 bases are TGTGCCAGCAGTCTCCAAGAGACCCAGTACTTC.

The J gene is TRBJ1-2, the V gene TRBV6-6, with a weak D call TRBD1 (5 bases). The CDR3 sequence is 13 residues long. Germline assignment: CDR1 MNHNY and CDR2 SVGAGI (reference sequence). The V gene lost 5 bases and the J gene lost 5 bases, with 12 bases spanning the gap. The DNA for the CDR3 is TGTGCCAGCAGTACAACGGACACTTATGGCTACACCTTC. Amino acid sequence: CASSTTDTYGYTF.

This chain links TRBV7-2 with TRBJ1-5; 8 bases fit TRBD1. CDR3 length: 15 residues. Germline loops: CDR1 SGHTA, CDR2 FQGNSA. V lost 6 bases and J lost 4; bases outside the gene matches: 8. This CDR3 is CASRAGTGGNQPQHF. In nucleotides, the CDR3 is TGTGCCAGCAGGGCAGGAACAGGGGGAAATCAGCCCCAGCATTTT.

The genes are TRBV28 and TRBJ1-5; D remains ambiguous. This CDR3 is built from 12 residues. Germline V CDR1 and CDR2: MDHEN, SYDVKM. The V and J ends lost 9 bases and 2 bases respectively, with 8 bases between them. CDR3 in DNA: TGTGCCAGTCGCGCGGGCAATCAGCCCCAGCATTTT. Amino acids: CASRAGNQPQHF.

The J gene is TRBJ2-5, the V gene TRBV6-2 or TRBV6-3, with TRBD1 matching 10 bases. With V trimmed by 5 bases and J by 7 bases, 7 bases remained unmatched. Germline V gene data show CDR1 as MNHEY and CDR2 as SVGEGT. The CDR3 sequence is 14 residues long. The DNA for the CDR3 is TGTGCCAGCAGTACCGGGACAGGGGATCGGACCCAGTACTTC. Translation gives CASSTGTGDRTQYF.

This sequence joins TRBV7-2 and TRBJ1-1, with no clear D. Germline assignment: CDR1 SGHTA and CDR2 FQGNSA. The length of the CDR3 is 14 residues. With 3 bases removed from V and 1 base from J, the gap between germline ends came to 9 bases. CDR3 in DNA: TGTGCCAGCAGCTTTCTTCGGGGGAACACTGAAGCTTTCTTT. Protein product: CASSFLRGNTEAFF. The full variable domain, with the rest looked up from reference TRBV7-2 and TRBJ1-1, is GAGVSQSPSNKVTEKGKDVELRCDPISGHTALYWYRQSLGQGLEFLIYFQGNSAPDKSGLPSDRFSAERTGGSVSTLTIQRTQQEDSAVYLCASSFLRGNTEAFFGQGTRLTVV.

CDR3 loop: CASSQDHRRADLWRANVLTF. Here the CDR3 DNA reads TGCGCCAGCAGCCAAGATCATCGGAGGGCGGACCTCTGGCGAGCCAACGTCCTGACTTTC. J is TRBJ2-6 and V is TRBV4-3, with a weak D call TRBD2 (6 bases). The V end lost 0 bases, the J end lost 7 bases, and 25 bases lay between the germline ends. Germline lookup yields CDR1 LGHNA and CDR2 YSLEER. The CDR3 covers 20 residues.

V gene TRBV7-2 combines with J gene TRBJ2-7; no definite D call. The CDR3 consists of 16 residues. Deletions cut 0 bases from V and 9 bases from J, with 21 bases between. Per germline, CDR1 SGHTA and CDR2 FQGNSA. In DNA form, the CDR3 reads TGTGCCAGCAGCTTAGCCGTATACGCGCCGGGTACCGGGCAGTACTTC. Its translation: CASSLAVYAPGTGQYF.

The V gene is TRBV18, the J gene TRBJ2-7, with 15 bases fitting TRBD2. Germline CDR1 is KGHSH and CDR2 is LQKENI. The CDR3 extends over 15 amino acids. The V and J ends lost 3 bases and 5 bases, in that order; junction bases with no gene match: 2. The CDR3: CASSPGTSGRNEQYF. The CDR3 DNA sequence: TGTGCCAGCTCACCCGGGACTAGCGGGAGGAACGAGCAGTACTTC.

The chain carries TRBV2 and TRBJ1-2; D is unclear. V gave up 6 bases and J gave up 6 bases, with 14 bases separating them. The CDR3 runs to 13 residues. The germline gives CDR1 SNHLY, CDR2 FYNNEI. The CDR3 nucleotides read TGTGCCAGCAGGCCGAGGGTCTTCAATGGCTACACCTTC. This translates into CASRPRVFNGYTF.

The sample holds one count of this clone. This sequence joins TRBV5-6 and TRBJ1-5; D is perhaps TRBD1 (6 bases). In germline, CDR1 is SGHDT, CDR2 YYEEEE. The V and J ends lost 4 bases and 1 base respectively, with 12 bases between them. The length of the CDR3 is 15 residues. This CDR3 reads CASSIQGISNQPQHF. DNA of the CDR3: TGTGCCAGCAGCATACAGGGTATCAGCAATCAGCCCCAGCATTTT.

The rearrangement uses TRBV7-8 and TRBJ1-4, with D unclear. Trimming took 5 bases from V and 5 from J, leaving 6 bases between them. The CDR3 covers 12 residues. Germline V CDR1 and CDR2: SGHVS, FQNEAQ. DNA of the CDR3: TGTGCCAGCAGCCCCTCCAATGAAAAACTGTTTTTT. It specifies CASSPSNEKLFF.

The rearrangement joins TRBV6-1 to TRBJ1-2; D is unresolved. Germline-derived CDR1 and CDR2 are MNHNS and SASEGT. There are 13 residues in the CDR3. The ends were cut back, 2 bases at V and 7 bases at J, with 11 bases in the middle. Here the CDR3 DNA reads TGTGCCAGCAGTGAAACCCGGGAAACTGGCTACACCTTC. This encodes CASSETRETGYTF.

The chain has TRBV18 and TRBJ2-1, with D possibly TRBD2 on 5 matching bases. Germline CDR1 and CDR2: KGHSH and LQKENI. Deletions cut 6 bases from V and 0 bases from J, with 18 bases between. The CDR3 is made up of 17 amino acids. DNA for the CDR3: TGTGCCAGCTCCCCCGGAGTACGGGGTATCTCCTACAATGAGCAGTTCTTC. Translating it yields CASSPGVRGISYNEQFF.

The CDR3 region is CASSAQGALNTGELFF. DNA for the CDR3: TGTGCCAGCAGCGCCCAGGGGGCGCTGAACACCGGGGAGCTGTTTTTT. This chain connects TRBV7-9 to TRBJ2-2, with TRBD1 matching 8 bases. J lost 1 base, V lost 5 bases, and 6 bases had no gene match. The germline V gene has CDR1 SEHNR and CDR2 FQNEAQ (reference sequence). CDR3 length equals 16 residues.

The chain recombines TRBV7-6 with TRBJ2-3; no definite D call. There are 13 residues in the CDR3. CDR1 and CDR2 (germline): SGHVS, FNYEAQ. V lost 5 bases to trimming and J lost 0 bases, with 6 bases between them. CDR3 DNA: TGTGCCAGCAGCCTACCCAGCACAGATACGCAGTATTTT. This gives the protein CASSLPSTDTQYF.

V usage is TRBV6-5 and J usage is TRBJ1-5, with D possibly matching TRBD1 (6 bases). This CDR3 comprises 15 residues. The V gene's germline CDR1 is MNHEY and CDR2 SVGAGI. V dropped 6 bases and J dropped 0 bases, with 12 bases sitting between them. CDR3 residues: CASSRTGISNQPQHF. The CDR3 coding sequence is TGTGCCAGCAGCCGTACAGGGATTAGCAATCAGCCCCAGCATTTT.